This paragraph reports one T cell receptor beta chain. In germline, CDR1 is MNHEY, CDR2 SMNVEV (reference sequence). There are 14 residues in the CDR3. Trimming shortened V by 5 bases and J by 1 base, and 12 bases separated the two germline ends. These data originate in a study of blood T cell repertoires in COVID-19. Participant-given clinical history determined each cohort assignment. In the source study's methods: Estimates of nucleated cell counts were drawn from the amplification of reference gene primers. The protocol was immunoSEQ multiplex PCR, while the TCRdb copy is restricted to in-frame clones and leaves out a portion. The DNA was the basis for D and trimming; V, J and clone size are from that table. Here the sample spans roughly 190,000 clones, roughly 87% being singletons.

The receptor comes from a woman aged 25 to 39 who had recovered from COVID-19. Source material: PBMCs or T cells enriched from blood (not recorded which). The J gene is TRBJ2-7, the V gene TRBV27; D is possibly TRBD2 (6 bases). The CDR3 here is CASSRPGRSYEQYF. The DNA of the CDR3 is TGTGCCAGCAGTCGCCCGGGGAGGTCCTACGAGCAGTACTTC.